This note documents a single T cell receptor beta chain sequence. Seattle patient enrollment occurred during active infection, with longitudinal follow-up thereafter. This record belongs to a study of blood T cell repertoires in COVID-19. Study overall: The cDNA or gDNA used as material had been derived from T cells, B-cell-depleted T cells, or PBMCs.

Under the authors' procedure: Amplification of reference gene primers provided the estimated nucleated cell counts. Sequenced by immunoSEQ multiplex PCR; TCRdb stores in-frame clones only, minus some. V and J calls and clone size are as listed in that table; D and trimming were resolved from the DNA. The profile covers more than 150,000 clones, with 80% to 90% appearing a single time and 9% to 15% taken by the ten largest. This clonotype originated in a woman older than 75 with COVID-19, enrolled during active disease. Input material: peripheral blood.

CDR3 amino acids: CASSLGDRRPNTEAFF. Here the CDR3 DNA reads TGTGCCAGCAGTTTAGGGGACAGGAGACCGAACACTGAAGCTTTCTTT. This chain joins TRBV28 and TRBJ1-1, with TRBD1 matching over 8 bases. With V trimmed by 2 bases and J by 1 base, 6 bases remained unmatched. This CDR3 contains 16 residues. Germline CDR1 MDHEN, CDR2 SYDVKM. Looking up the rest from reference TRBV28 and TRBJ1-1 gives the full variable domain: DVKVTQSSRYLVKRTGEKVFLECVQDMDHENMFWYRQDPGLGLRLIYFSYDVKMKEKGDIPEGYSVSREKKERFSLILESASTNQTSMYLCASSLGDRRPNTEAFFGQGTRLTVV.